The 32 T cell receptor beta chains below all came from one sample that was sequenced in a study of cytomegalovirus exposure and HLA in healthy donors. The PCR made use of 60 Vbeta and 13 Jbeta primers. Clones were read by immunoSEQ multiplex PCR, and TCRdb kept only the in-frame ones, dropping some. The table lists approximately 170,000 clones, 80% to 90% of them singletons, with 2.4% in the top ten. The sequencing sample was made of PBMCs. The receptors here all came from a male donor in good health and CMV-seronegative.

V and J are TRBV28 and TRBJ1-2, with D tentatively TRBD1 (6 bases). CDR3 length: 15 amino acids. The V end lost 1 base, the J end lost 8 bases, and 17 bases lay between the germline ends. CDR1 is MDHEN, CDR2 SYDVKM, per germline. This chain's CDR3 is CASSLLQGQLIGYTF. In DNA form, the CDR3 reads TGTGCCAGCAGTTTATTACAGGGCCAGCTTATCGGCTACACCTTC.

The chain has TRBV15 and TRBJ2-1; the match to TRBD2 covers 7 bases. V lost 8 bases, J lost 5 bases, and 6 bases stayed unmatched. Germline CDR1 LNHNV, CDR2 YYDKDF (reference sequence). The CDR3 is 13 residues long. Here the CDR3 DNA reads TGTGCCACCCGAGCGGGATTAAACAATGAGCAGTTCTTC. Amino acid sequence: CATRAGLNNEQFF. The complete variable domain, with remaining parts taken from reference TRBV15 and TRBJ2-1, reads DAMVIQNPRYQVTQFGKPVTLSCSQTLNHNVMYWYQQKSSQAPKLLFHYYDKDFNNEADTPDNFQSRRPNTSFCFLDIRSPGLGDTAMYLCATRAGLNNEQFFGPGTRLTVL.

The V gene is TRBV4-3, the J gene TRBJ2-1; 14 bases fit TRBD2. The CDR3 has 17 residues. Per germline, CDR1 LGHNA and CDR2 YSLEER. V trimming: 4 bases; J trimming: 7 bases; junction bases outside the gene matches: 9. CDR3 nucleotides: TGCGCCAGCAGCCTTGTGGGACTAGCGGGAGACCGGAATGAGCAGTTCTTC. This codes for CASSLVGLAGDRNEQFF.

J is TRBJ1-4 and V is TRBV10-3, with 8 bases fitting TRBD1. The V gene end was trimmed by 0 bases and the J gene end by 5 bases; junction bases not matched to a gene: 5. Germline V CDR1 and CDR2: ENHRY, SYGVKD. The CDR3 has 16 amino acids. Here the CDR3 reads CAISESRGQVNEKLFF. The CDR3 coding sequence is TGTGCCATCAGTGAGTCGAGGGGACAGGTAAATGAAAAACTGTTTTTT.

This chain joins TRBV7-2 and TRBJ2-5; 8 bases fit TRBD2. The germline V gene encodes CDR1 SGHTA and CDR2 FQGNSA. The junction had 6 bases not matched to a gene; V was cut back by 2 bases and J by 4 bases. This CDR3 is built from 15 residues. In DNA, the CDR3 is TGTGCCAGCAGCTTAAAAGCGGGAGCGAGAGAGACCCAGTACTTC. It encodes CASSLKAGARETQYF.

The chain recombines TRBV4-2 with TRBJ1-3; D call uncertain. The V and J ends lost 4 bases and 1 base respectively, with 14 bases between them. Germline assignment: CDR1 LGHNA and CDR2 YNFKEQ. This CDR3 spans 16 amino acids. DNA of the CDR3: TGTGCCAGCAGCCCCGACTTCTCCGGGTCTGGAAACACCATATATTTT. Its protein is CASSPDFSGSGNTIYF.

This clone has just a few counts. The chain couples TRBV7-2 to TRBJ2-7, with D perhaps TRBD1 (6 bases). From germline, CDR1 is SGHTA and CDR2 FQGNSA. Trimming took off 6 bases at V and 3 bases at J, with 12 bases between the two ends. The CDR3 is 13 amino acids. The CDR3 sequence is CASRSGQGYEQYF. CDR3 nucleotide sequence: TGTGCCAGCAGGTCGGGACAAGGCTACGAGCAGTACTTC.

The chain employs TRBV11-3 and TRBJ2-5; 10 nucleotides line up with TRBD1. CDR1 is SGHNT and CDR2 is YENEEA in the germline V gene. The CDR3 is 14 residues long. The trim removed 6 bases at V and 5 bases at J, leaving 6 bases unmatched. CDR3 in DNA: TGTGCCAGCAGTACCGGGACAGGGGACGAGACCCAGTACTTC. Residues: CASSTGTGDETQYF. Combining the CDR3 with reference TRBV11-3 and TRBJ2-5 gives the whole variable domain EAGVVQSPRYKIIEKKQPVAFWCNPISGHNTLYWYLQNLGQGPELLIRYENEEAVDDSQLPKDRFSAERLKGVDSTLKIQPAELGDSAVYLCASSTGTGDETQYFGPGTRLLVL.

The V and J genes are TRBV25-1 and TRBJ1-2, with 9 bases lining up with TRBD1. Trimming cost V 2 bases and J 4 bases; bases outside gene matches: 5. CDR3 length: 15 residues. Germline CDR1 is MGHDK and CDR2 is SYGVNS. The CDR3 region is CASSEVGQGGYGYTF. CDR3 bases: TGTGCCAGCAGTGAAGTGGGACAGGGAGGCTATGGCTACACCTTC.

The CDR3 DNA reads as TGTGCCAGCCGCACCGGGACAGGATTCAATCAGCCCCAGCATTTT. Translation: CASRTGTGFNQPQHF. The chain recombines TRBV28 with TRBJ1-5; the match to TRBD1 covers 8 bases. Germline CDR1 is MDHEN and CDR2 is SYDVKM. The CDR3 is made up of 15 amino acids. Trimming at V came to 8 bases and at J to 3 bases, leaving 9 bases not matched to a gene.

This clone came up once. The chain couples TRBV10-2 to TRBJ2-2; TRBD1 matches 9 bases. Germline CDR1 WSHSY, CDR2 SAAADI. The V segment lost 6 bases and the J segment 7 bases; nucleotides outside the gene matches: 9. The length of the CDR3 is 15 residues. The CDR3 loop reads CASRPGTGKVGELFF. CDR3 in DNA: TGCGCCAGCAGGCCCGGGACAGGGAAGGTCGGGGAGCTGTTTTTT.

The V call is TRBV11-2, the J call TRBJ1-1, with D tentatively TRBD1 (6 bases). CDR1 SGHAT and CDR2 FQNNGV come from the germline V gene. The V end was cut by 5 bases, the J end by 10 bases, with 23 bases between. This CDR3 spans 15 amino acids. CDR3 DNA sequence: TGTGCCAGCAGCGCTAGGGGGGGGACGGGGTTTGGAGCTTTCTTT. It specifies CASSARGGTGFGAFF. Together with reference TRBV11-2 and TRBJ1-1, the CDR3 gives the full variable domain: EAGVAQSPRYKIIEKRQSVAFWCNPISGHATLYWYQQILGQGPKLLIQFQNNGVVDDSQLPKDRFSAERLKGVDSTLKIQPAKLEDSAVYLCASSARGGTGFGAFFGQGTRLTVV.

This chain uses TRBV18 with TRBJ1-2, with 7 bases aligning to TRBD1. From germline, CDR1 is KGHSH and CDR2 LQKENI. This CDR3 spans 13 amino acids. J gave up 4 bases and V 5 bases, and 4 bases lay outside the gene matches. This chain's CDR3 is CASSSGTVYGYTF. CDR3 DNA sequence: TGTGCCAGCTCATCCGGGACAGTCTATGGCTACACCTTC.

This rearrangement joins TRBV28 to TRBJ1-4, with 10 bases identical to TRBD1. Germline V gene data show CDR1 as MDHEN and CDR2 as SYDVKM. This CDR3 has 15 residues. V was pared by 5 bases and J by 7 bases, with 7 bases of the junction left unmatched. DNA of the CDR3: TGTGCCAGCAGTAAACCCCGGGACAGGGGTGAAAAACTGTTTTTT. Translated, it gives CASSKPRDRGEKLFF.

The V gene is TRBV5-4, the J gene TRBJ2-3, with TRBD2 matching 13 bases. V was clipped by 4 bases and J by 4 bases; unmatched bases: 6. The V gene's germline CDR1 is SGHNT and CDR2 YYREEE (reference sequence). CDR3 length equals 16 residues. The CDR3: CASSPGLAGDSDTQYF. DNA for the CDR3: TGTGCCAGCAGCCCCGGACTAGCGGGAGATTCAGATACGCAGTATTTT.

CDR3 loop: CASSQGARYEQYF. DNA for the CDR3: TGTGCCAGCAGTCAGGGGGCGCGGTACGAGCAGTACTTC. This chain joins TRBV6-5 and TRBJ2-7; 8 bases agree with TRBD1. The junction had 4 bases not matched to a gene; V was cut back by 5 bases and J by 4 bases. This CDR3 region has 13 residues. The germline CDR1 and CDR2 sequences are MNHEY and SVGAGI.

The rearrangement joins TRBV28 to TRBJ2-1, with a weak D call TRBD1 (6 bases). The length of the CDR3 is 14 residues. From germline, CDR1 is MDHEN and CDR2 SYDVKM. The V and J ends lost 7 bases and 8 bases respectively, with 18 bases between them. The CDR3 is CASTAGDRSHEQFF. CDR3 sequence (DNA): TGTGCCAGCACCGCCGGAGACAGGTCCCATGAGCAGTTCTTC.

The gene calls are TRBV6-4 and TRBJ1-1; no clear D. Germline CDR1 is MRHNA and CDR2 is SNTAGT. The ends were cut back, 0 bases at V and 13 bases at J, with 21 bases in the middle. The CDR3 is 15 residues long. CDR3 coding DNA: TGTGCCAGCAGTGACTCAGGAGGGTATGGTTATCTTGTTTTCTTT. It yields the protein CASSDSGGYGYLVFF.

The chain joins TRBV29-1 to TRBJ2-3; D might be TRBD1 (6 bases). The ends were cut back, 6 bases at V and 2 bases at J, with 15 bases in the middle. CDR3 length: 14 residues. Germline values: CDR1 SQVTM, CDR2 ANQGSEA. CDR3 amino acids: CSVDQGSHTDTQYF. The DNA of the CDR3 is TGCAGCGTAGACCAGGGGAGTCACACAGATACGCAGTATTTT.

This chain uses TRBV19 with TRBJ2-7; 10 nucleotides match TRBD2. The germline V gene has CDR1 LNHDA and CDR2 SQIVND (reference sequence). This CDR3 has 17 residues. Trimming cost V 5 bases and J 7 bases; bases outside gene matches: 17. Here the CDR3 DNA reads TGTGCCAGTAGTCGTCAGGGGGCCAGGACTAGCGGTTATGAGCAGTACTTC. Translation gives CASSRQGARTSGYEQYF. The full variable domain, rest sourced from reference TRBV19 and TRBJ2-7, is DGGITQSPKYLFRKEGQNVTLSCEQNLNHDAMYWYRQDPGQGLRLIYYSQIVNDFQKGDIAEGYSVSREKKESFPLTVTSAQKNPTAFYLCASSRQGARTSGYEQYFGPGTRLTVT.

The gene calls are TRBV6-6 and TRBJ2-5; tentatively, D is TRBD2 (5 bases). V lost 6 bases to trimming and J lost 5 bases, with 16 bases between them. Germline V CDR1 and CDR2: MNHNY, SVGAGI (reference sequence). The CDR3 consists of 14 residues. CDR3 nucleotide sequence: TGTGCCAGCAGACGGATAGCTGGAGGTGAGACCCAGTACTTC. It translates to CASRRIAGGETQYF.

The chain combines TRBV5-1 with TRBJ2-2; D remains unclear. V lost 0 bases to trimming and J lost 5 bases, with 8 bases between them. This CDR3 has 14 amino acids. Germline V gene lookup returns CDR1 SGHRS and CDR2 YFSETQ. CDR3 residues: CASSLAQTTGELFF. The CDR3, as DNA: TGCGCCAGCAGCTTGGCCCAGACAACCGGGGAGCTGTTTTTT.

The chain links TRBV7-6 to TRBJ2-3; 7 nucleotides match TRBD2. The CDR3 loop spans 15 amino acids. Germline trimming cut 5 bases from V and 0 bases from J; bases unmatched to any gene: 5. CDR1 is SGHVS and CDR2 is FNYEAQ in the germline V gene. CDR3 nucleotides: TGTGCCAGCAGCCCCGGACTAGGGAGCACAGATACGCAGTATTTT. Residues: CASSPGLGSTDTQYF.

The chain links TRBV7-6 to TRBJ2-1; 12 bases agree with TRBD2. Germline CDR1 and CDR2: SGHVS and FNYEAQ. The CDR3 loop spans 18 amino acids. The J segment lost 7 bases and the V segment lost 3 bases, leaving 13 bases of the junction unmatched. The CDR3 DNA reads TGTGCCAGCAGCTTGGTTCTAGCGGGAGGGGGGGTAATGAATGAGCAGTTCTTC. Translating it yields CASSLVLAGGGVMNEQFF.

The table lists this clone with a few counts. The rearrangement uses TRBV4-3 and TRBJ1-1; 7 bases line up with TRBD1. Germline CDR1 and CDR2: LGHNA and YSLEER. The CDR3 runs to 16 residues. After removal of 0 bases from V and 5 bases from J, the junction contained 9 bases not matched to a gene. The CDR3 loop is CASSQDMSGGYTEAFF. The CDR3 coding sequence is TGCGCCAGCAGCCAAGATATGTCAGGGGGATATACTGAAGCTTTCTTT.

This chain uses TRBV27 with TRBJ2-1; 8 bases match TRBD1. J lost 7 bases, V lost 3 bases, and 2 bases had no gene match. CDR3 length: 13 amino acids. Germline lookup yields CDR1 MNHEY and CDR2 SMNVEV (reference sequence). CDR3 in DNA: TGTGCCAGCAGTTTCCGGACAGGGAATGAGCAGTTCTTC. Its translation: CASSFRTGNEQFF.

The chain is built from TRBV5-6 and TRBJ2-7; D is uncertain. Trimming removed 0 bases at V and 2 bases at J, with 12 bases between. Germline V gene data show CDR1 as SGHDT and CDR2 as YYEEEE. The CDR3 spans 15 residues. For the CDR3, the DNA is TGTGCCAGCAGCTTGGTGGGCTCCGGAACCTACGAGCAGTACTTC. It codes for CASSLVGSGTYEQYF.

This sequence joins TRBV5-1 and TRBJ2-3, with D tentatively TRBD2 (6 bases). CDR1 is SGHRS and CDR2 is YFSETQ in the germline V gene. The CDR3 extends over 15 amino acids. V was cut by 0 bases and J by 7 bases, with 15 bases left in between. The CDR3 DNA follows: TGCGCCAGCAGCTTGGGAGTCAGTCGCGGGAATACGCAGTATTTT. This translates into CASSLGVSRGNTQYF.

This clone occurred once. The rearrangement links TRBV6-6 to TRBJ2-7; 7 positions match TRBD1. CDR3 length: 15 residues. V lost 4 bases and J lost 4; bases outside the gene matches: 10. Germline-derived CDR1 and CDR2 are MNHNY and SVGAGI (reference sequence). The CDR3 sequence is CASSSAGDRGYEQYF. In DNA form, the CDR3 reads TGTGCCAGCAGTTCCGCAGGGGACAGAGGGTACGAGCAGTACTTC.

The chain recombines TRBV9 with TRBJ2-3, with D perhaps matching TRBD1 (5 bases). Germline CDR1 SGDLS, CDR2 YYNGEE. This CDR3 is 14 amino acids long. V was pared by 1 base and J by 4 bases, with 10 bases between. CDR3 sequence: CASSVSGNADTQYF. The CDR3 bases are TGTGCCAGCAGCGTATCAGGGAACGCAGATACGCAGTATTTT.

The V call is TRBV10-3, the J call TRBJ2-6; D may be TRBD1 (7 bases). CDR3 length: 16 residues. The germline V and J ends were trimmed by 4 bases and 4 bases, with 14 bases remaining between them. Germline values: CDR1 ENHRY, CDR2 SYGVKD. Here the CDR3 DNA reads TGTGCCATCAGTGTGGGACAGCTAGCGGGGGCCAACGTCCTGACTTTC. It yields the protein CAISVGQLAGANVLTF.

The rearrangement links TRBV9 to TRBJ1-5; no definite D call. Trimming shortened V by 5 bases and J by 0 bases, and 6 bases separated the two germline ends. The CDR3 spans 13 residues. Germline-derived CDR1 and CDR2 are SGDLS and YYNGEE. The CDR3 reads CASRGASNQPQHF. CDR3 nucleotide sequence: TGTGCCAGCAGGGGCGCTAGCAATCAGCCCCAGCATTTT.